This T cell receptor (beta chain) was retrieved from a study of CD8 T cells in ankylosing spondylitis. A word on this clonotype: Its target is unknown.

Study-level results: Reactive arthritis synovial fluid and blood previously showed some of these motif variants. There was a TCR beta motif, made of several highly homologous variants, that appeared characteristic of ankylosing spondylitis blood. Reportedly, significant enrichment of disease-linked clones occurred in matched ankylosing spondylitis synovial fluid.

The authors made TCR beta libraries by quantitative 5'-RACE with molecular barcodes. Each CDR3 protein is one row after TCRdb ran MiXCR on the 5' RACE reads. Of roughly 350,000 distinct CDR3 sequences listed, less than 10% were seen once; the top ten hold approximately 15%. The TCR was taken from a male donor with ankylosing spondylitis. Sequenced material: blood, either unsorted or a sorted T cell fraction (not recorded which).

CDR3 amino acids: CASSLFPGAADTQYF. In nucleotides, the CDR3 is TGTGCCAGCAGTTTATTTCCAGGGGCGGCAGATACGCAGTATTTT. The genes are TRBV27 and TRBJ2-3; D possibly corresponds to TRBD1 (6 bases). CDR1 is MNHEY and CDR2 is SMNVEV in the germline V gene (reference sequence). This CDR3 is built from 15 residues. The ends were cut back, 1 base at V and 4 bases at J, with 12 bases in the middle.